These 5 T cell receptor beta chains share one sample of origin, sequenced in a study of blood T cell repertoires in COVID-19. The table came from immunoSEQ multiplex PCR; TCRdb's copy has only in-frame clones and leaves some out. Of about 190,000 clones in the sample, about four fifths were seen once. The specimen sequenced was peripheral blood. The receptors were sampled from a middle-aged man with active or convalescent COVID-19.

CDR3 bases: TGTGCCTGGAGTCACTATAGCGGGATCAGCACAGATACGCAGTATTTT. Its protein product is CAWSHYSGISTDTQYF. This chain uses TRBV30 with TRBJ2-3, with 8 bases matching TRBD2. With V trimmed by 2 bases and J by 0 bases, 7 bases remained unmatched. The CDR3 length is 16 residues. In germline, CDR1 is GTSNPN, CDR2 SVGIG (reference sequence).

A single count supports this clone. This sequence joins TRBV25-1 and TRBJ2-1, with a tentative D call TRBD2 (7 bases). V lost 1 base and J 9 bases, leaving 22 bases between the germline ends. The germline V gene has CDR1 MGHDK and CDR2 SYGVNS. The CDR3 has 17 amino acids. The CDR3 reads CASSELGRGTRGAEQFF. DNA for the CDR3: TGTGCCAGCAGTGAATTAGGGCGCGGGACCCGGGGGGCTGAGCAGTTCTTC. The whole variable domain, remainder taken from reference TRBV25-1 and TRBJ2-1, is EADIYQTPRYLVIGTGKKITLECSQTMGHDKMYWYQQDPGMELHLIHYSYGVNSTEKGDLSSESTVSRIRTEHFPLTLESARPSHTSQYLCASSELGRGTRGAEQFFGPGTRLTVL.

J is TRBJ1-2 and V is TRBV9; possibly TRBD1 for D (6 bases). Germline CDR1 SGDLS, CDR2 YYNGEE. With 0 bases removed from V and 6 bases from J, the gap between germline ends came to 9 bases. The CDR3 has 13 amino acids. CDR3 residues: CASSVAAGDGYTF. CDR3 nucleotides: TGTGCCAGCAGCGTAGCGGCAGGGGATGGCTACACCTTC.

The rearrangement joins TRBV3-1 (or the pseudogene TRBV3-2) to TRBJ2-1, with TRBD2 matching 13 bases. The germline gives CDR1 LGHDT, CDR2 YNNKEL (reference sequence). With 5 bases clipped from V and 8 bases from J, the junction kept 6 bases outside the gene matches. The CDR3 loop spans 15 amino acids. CDR3 DNA sequence: TGTGCCAGCAGCTACGGACTAGCGGGAGTTTATGAGCAGTTCTTC. This translates into CASSYGLAGVYEQFF.

The CDR3 loop is CASRSSGRETDTQYF. CDR3 DNA sequence: TGTGCCAGCAGGTCTAGCGGGAGGGAGACAGATACGCAGTATTTT. The chain couples TRBV3-1 (or the pseudogene TRBV3-2) to TRBJ2-3; 12 nucleotides agree with TRBD2. From germline, CDR1 is LGHDT and CDR2 YNNKEL (reference sequence). The CDR3 totals 15 residues. V shed 6 bases and J 3 bases; nucleotides not matched to a gene: 4.